This is a list of T cell receptor beta chains from one sample in a study of control samples from healthy donors and cancer patients. Generated by immunoSEQ multiplex PCR, the TCRdb table keeps only in-frame clones and is missing some. This table holds around 110,000 clones, about 94% found once. Sequencing used blood. Source of these receptors: a man aged 25-40 years in good health. Both conserved end residues are part of each CDR3. Each record gives: J gene, D gene, clone size, V gene, CDR3 protein, CDR3 DNA. A D gene is named only where the DNA matches it firmly. Clone size, where shown, is once, few, many, or a class for clones that have expanded.

J: TRBJ1-5; D: NA; size: NA; V: TRBV4-1; CDR3: CASSQGGRDDNQPQHF; DNA: TGCGCCAGCAGCCAAGGGGGCAGGGATGACAATCAGCCCCAGCATTTT
J: TRBJ2-7; D: NA; size: NA; V: TRBV28; CDR3: CASSRGAEQYF; DNA: TGTGCCAGCTCCCGAGGAGCCGAGCAGTACTTC
J: TRBJ2-3; D: NA; size: NA; V: TRBV6-5; CDR3: CASKRGGADTQYF; DNA: TGTGCCAGCAAGAGGGGAGGCGCAGATACGCAGTATTTT
J: TRBJ2-5; D: NA; size: NA; V: TRBV5-1; CDR3: CASSLGTSGRPQETQYF; DNA: TGCGCCAGCAGCTTGGGTACCAGCGGCCGACCACAAGAGACCCAGTACTTC
J: TRBJ1-3; D: NA; size: NA; V: TRBV9; CDR3: CASSAAPPSGFSGNTIYF; DNA: TGTGCCAGCAGCGCCGCCCCTCCATCAGGGTTCTCTGGAAACACCATATATTTT
J: TRBJ1-1; D: NA; size: NA; V: TRBV6-5; CDR3: CASSYSIGVHEAFF; DNA: TGTGCCAGCAGTTACTCGATAGGGGTTCATGAAGCTTTCTTT
J: TRBJ2-7; D: NA; size: NA; V: TRBV6-5; CDR3: CASSTADKRYEQYF; DNA: TGTGCCAGCAGTACCGCGGACAAGCGCTACGAGCAGTACTTC
J: TRBJ2-2; D: TRBD1; size: NA; V: TRBV5-5; CDR3: CASRMGQMLTGELFF; DNA: TGTGCCAGCAGAATGGGACAGATGCTCACCGGGGAGCTGTTTTTT
J: TRBJ2-1; D: TRBD1; size: NA; V: TRBV10-2; CDR3: CASSEAGTGSSEQFF; DNA: TGCGCCAGCAGTGAAGCCGGGACAGGGTCGTCAGAGCAGTTCTTC
J: TRBJ1-5; D: NA; size: NA; V: TRBV19; CDR3: CASNAGMVNQPQHF; DNA: TGTGCCAGTAATGCAGGTATGGTCAATCAGCCCCAGCATTTT
J: TRBJ1-2; D: NA; size: few; V: TRBV14; CDR3: CASSPSGFPNYGYTF; DNA: TGTGCCAGCAGCCCTTCAGGGTTTCCTAACTATGGCTACACCTTC
J: TRBJ1-2; D: NA; size: NA; V: TRBV30; CDR3: CAWGDSLNYGYTF; DNA: TGTGCCTGGGGCGACAGCCTCAACTATGGCTACACCTTC
J: TRBJ1-2; D: NA; size: NA; V: TRBV9; CDR3: CASSVGAGVSFYGYTF; DNA: TGTGCCAGCAGCGTGGGGGCAGGGGTTTCATTTTATGGCTACACCTTC
J: TRBJ2-2; D: NA; size: once; V: TRBV24-1; CDR3: CATRGIAGELFF; DNA: TGTGCCACCAGGGGGATCGCCGGGGAGCTGTTTTTT
J: TRBJ1-6; D: NA; size: NA; V: TRBV6-6; CDR3: CAGQGSSYNSPLHF; DNA: TGTGCCGGCCAGGGCAGCTCCTATAATTCACCCCTCCACTTT
J: TRBJ1-2; D: NA; size: NA; V: TRBV5-1; CDR3: CASSLRGMGQDGYTF; DNA: TGCGCCAGCAGCTTGCGTGGGATGGGGCAGGATGGCTACACCTTC
J: TRBJ2-7; D: NA; size: once; V: TRBV10-1; CDR3: CASSRQRGSYEQYF; DNA: TGCGCCAGCAGTCGACAGAGGGGGTCCTACGAGCAGTACTTC
J: TRBJ2-2; D: NA; size: few; V: TRBV19; CDR3: CASSMSRAGELFF; DNA: TGTGCCAGTAGTATGAGTCGGGCCGGGGAGCTGTTTTTT
J: TRBJ2-5; D: TRBD2; size: NA; V: TRBV11-2; CDR3: CASSGSGFPARETQYF; DNA: TGTGCCAGCAGCGGTAGCGGGTTCCCCGCTCGAGAGACCCAGTACTTC
J: TRBJ1-6; D: TRBD1; size: NA; V: TRBV6-5; CDR3: CASGGDRDNSPLHF; DNA: TGTGCCAGCGGGGGGGACAGAGATAATTCACCCCTCCACTTT
J: TRBJ2-3; D: TRBD2; size: NA; V: TRBV11-2; CDR3: CASSERGGLADTQYF; DNA: TGTGCCAGCTCAGAGCGGGGGGGCCTGGCAGATACGCAGTATTTT
J: TRBJ2-3; D: NA; size: NA; V: TRBV9; CDR3: CASSPSLGADTQYF; DNA: TGTGCCAGCAGCCCATCCCTCGGCGCGGATACGCAGTATTTT
J: TRBJ1-1; D: NA; size: NA; V: TRBV11-2; CDR3: CASSHRDKYTEAFF; DNA: TGTGCCAGCAGCCACCGGGACAAGTACACTGAAGCTTTCTTT
J: TRBJ2-2; D: NA; size: NA; V: TRBV9; CDR3: CASKPHGASPTGELFF; DNA: TGTGCCAGCAAACCCCACGGTGCTAGCCCCACCGGGGAGCTGTTTTTT
J: TRBJ1-1; D: TRBD1; size: once; V: TRBV3-1/TRBV3-2; CDR3: CASSQTTGMGEAFF; DNA: TGTGCCAGCAGCCAGACGACAGGGATGGGTGAAGCTTTCTTT
J: TRBJ1-6; D: TRBD1; size: NA; V: TRBV30; CDR3: CAWRDRGQTAFPNSPLHF; DNA: TGTGCCTGGAGGGATCGGGGACAGACGGCCTTTCCTAATTCACCCCTCCACTTT
J: TRBJ1-1; D: NA; size: NA; V: TRBV7-9; CDR3: CASSLRAQGNTEAFF; DNA: TGTGCCAGCAGCCTCCGCGCACAGGGGAACACTGAAGCTTTCTTT
J: TRBJ1-2; D: TRBD1; size: NA; V: TRBV10-3; CDR3: CAISESIQGANGYTF; DNA: TGTGCCATCAGTGAGTCGATCCAGGGGGCAAATGGCTACACCTTC
J: TRBJ1-1; D: NA; size: NA; V: TRBV12-3/TRBV12-4; CDR3: CASSSGGVAFF; DNA: TGTGCCAGCTCCTCCGGGGGGGTAGCTTTCTTT
J: TRBJ1-5; D: NA; size: NA; V: TRBV28; CDR3: CASSFVARPNQPQHF; DNA: TGTGCCAGCAGTTTTGTTGCACGGCCCAATCAGCCCCAGCATTTT
J: TRBJ2-1; D: TRBD1; size: NA; V: TRBV5-1; CDR3: CASSTDRAHEQFF; DNA: TGCGCCAGCAGCACCGACAGGGCCCATGAGCAGTTCTTC
J: TRBJ2-7; D: TRBD1; size: NA; V: TRBV7-3; CDR3: CASSKDRFREQYF; DNA: TGTGCCAGCAGCAAGGACAGGTTCAGAGAGCAGTACTTC
J: TRBJ1-1; D: NA; size: NA; V: TRBV28; CDR3: CASRARGINTEAFF; DNA: TGTGCCAGCAGGGCCAGGGGTATCAACACTGAAGCTTTCTTT
J: TRBJ2-1; D: NA; size: NA; V: TRBV10-1; CDR3: CASSEGPAYPLLYNEQFF; DNA: TGCGCCAGCAGTGAAGGTCCAGCCTACCCCCTTTTGTACAATGAGCAGTTCTTC
J: TRBJ2-7; D: TRBD2; size: NA; V: TRBV5-5; CDR3: CASSLEIAGGLYEQYF; DNA: TGTGCCAGCAGCTTGGAAATCGCGGGGGGCCTTTACGAGCAGTACTTC
J: TRBJ1-2; D: NA; size: NA; V: TRBV5-6; CDR3: CASSFGRTEAIGYTF; DNA: TGTGCCAGCAGCTTTGGCAGGACAGAAGCTATTGGCTACACCTTC
J: TRBJ2-6; D: NA; size: NA; V: TRBV7-9; CDR3: CASTKTGGLIHSGANVLTF; DNA: TGTGCCAGCACGAAGACTGGGGGACTCATCCACTCTGGGGCCAACGTCCTGACTTTC
J: TRBJ1-6; D: NA; size: NA; V: TRBV28; CDR3: CASSFGQHNSPLHF; DNA: TGTGCCAGCAGTTTCGGGCAGCATAATTCACCCCTCCACTTT
J: TRBJ1-2; D: NA; size: NA; V: TRBV6-6; CDR3: CASSYSEARGDGYTF; DNA: TGTGCCAGCAGTTACTCGGAGGCGAGGGGGGATGGCTACACCTTC
J: TRBJ1-1; D: NA; size: once; V: TRBV27; CDR3: CASSFRGGENTEAFF; DNA: TGTGCCAGCAGTTTCAGAGGGGGGGAAAACACTGAAGCTTTCTTT
J: TRBJ1-1; D: NA; size: NA; V: TRBV6-2/TRBV6-3; CDR3: CASSYSTGSFRAFF; DNA: TGTGCCAGCAGTTACAGTACAGGGAGTTTTAGAGCTTTCTTT
J: TRBJ2-4; D: NA; size: NA; V: TRBV24-1; CDR3: CATSVRGGGVAKNIQYF; DNA: TGTGCCACCAGTGTCCGCGGGGGCGGGGTAGCCAAAAACATTCAGTACTTC
J: TRBJ1-2; D: NA; size: NA; V: TRBV11-2; CDR3: CASSLVPEGSGYTF; DNA: TGTGCCAGCAGCTTAGTTCCAGAGGGGTCTGGCTACACCTTC
J: TRBJ2-2; D: TRBD1; size: NA; V: TRBV24-1; CDR3: CATSDFGRDSSPGELFF; DNA: TGTGCCACCAGTGATTTTGGCCGGGACAGCTCACCCGGGGAGCTGTTTTTT
J: TRBJ1-1; D: NA; size: NA; V: TRBV11-2; CDR3: CASIPRGDPEAFF; DNA: TGTGCCAGCATCCCCCGGGGGGACCCTGAAGCTTTCTTT
J: TRBJ1-6; D: TRBD1; size: NA; V: TRBV18; CDR3: CASSPIDQGGRVGGSPLHF; DNA: TGTGCCAGCTCACCAATTGACCAGGGGGGAAGAGTTGGGGGTTCACCCCTCCACTTT
J: TRBJ2-7; D: NA; size: NA; V: TRBV3-1/TRBV3-2; CDR3: CASSQDGGRGREQYF; DNA: TGTGCCAGCAGCCAAGACGGTGGCCGGGGGCGGGAGCAGTACTTC
J: TRBJ1-1; D: NA; size: NA; V: TRBV6-5; CDR3: CASITGEGNTEAFF; DNA: TGTGCCAGCATCACGGGGGAGGGGAACACTGAAGCTTTCTTT
J: TRBJ1-2; D: TRBD1; size: NA; V: TRBV2; CDR3: CASIERFRDSTSSGGYTF; DNA: TGTGCCAGCATTGAAAGATTCCGGGACAGCACCTCATCGGGTGGCTACACCTTC
J: TRBJ1-1; D: NA; size: NA; V: TRBV18; CDR3: CASSPSPFGRYTEAFF; DNA: TGTGCCAGCTCACCATCCCCCTTCGGCCGGTACACTGAAGCTTTCTTT
J: TRBJ1-3; D: TRBD1; size: once; V: TRBV7-2; CDR3: CASSSRTGIGENTIYF; DNA: TGTGCCAGCAGCTCACGGACAGGGATAGGTGAAAACACCATATATTTT
J: TRBJ1-1; D: NA; size: NA; V: TRBV2; CDR3: CASSEGRGGEAFF; DNA: TGTGCCAGCAGTGAAGGGAGGGGTGGTGAAGCTTTCTTT
J: TRBJ1-1; D: TRBD1; size: NA; V: TRBV3-1/TRBV3-2; CDR3: CASIRQGAAPNTEAFF; DNA: TGTGCCAGCATCCGACAGGGGGCTGCCCCAAACACTGAAGCTTTCTTT
J: TRBJ2-3; D: NA; size: NA; V: TRBV6-6; CDR3: CASTSSRGADTQYF; DNA: TGTGCCAGCACCAGTTCTAGGGGGGCGGATACGCAGTATTTT
J: TRBJ1-2; D: TRBD1; size: NA; V: TRBV18; CDR3: CASSLGQGANYGYTF; DNA: TGCGCCAGCTCGCTAGGACAGGGGGCTAACTATGGCTACACCTTC
J: TRBJ2-3; D: NA; size: once; V: TRBV24-1; CDR3: CATSEVDGTDTQYF; DNA: TGTGCCACCAGTGAGGTAGACGGCACAGATACGCAGTATTTT
J: TRBJ2-7; D: NA; size: NA; V: TRBV5-1; CDR3: CASSLGDSSSYEQYF; DNA: TGCGCCAGCAGCTTGGGGGATTCCTCCTCCTACGAGCAGTACTTC
J: TRBJ2-5; D: NA; size: NA; V: TRBV30; CDR3: CAWSVNGGETQYF; DNA: TGTGCCTGGAGTGTAAATGGGGGAGAGACCCAGTACTTC
J: TRBJ1-2; D: TRBD1; size: NA; V: TRBV18; CDR3: CASSRDSLPKGDGYTF; DNA: TGTGCCAGCTCACGGGACAGCCTTCCCAAGGGCGATGGCTACACCTTC